These T cell receptor beta chains were read from a single sample in a study of vaccination and CD4 T cells after COVID-19. TCRdb redid the calling of the PCR reads with MiXCR, one entry per CDR3 protein. The sample includes approximately 6,700 distinct CDR3 sequences, 45% to 55% of them seen just once. The antigens of these receptors remain unknown. The material sequenced was CD4+ T cells from blood, cultured in vitro. The receptors were gathered from a human donor who had recovered from COVID-19. Both conserved end residues are part of each CDR3. D genes are given only for firm matches. Some rows have no size entry. The others give once, few or many, or a class for an expanded clone.

d_gene: TRBD1
v_gene: TRBV6-1
len: 13
abundance: large
j_gene: TRBJ1-6
CDR3aa: CASSGTVNSPLHF
CDR3nt: TGTGCCAGCAGCGGGACAGTTAATTCACCCCTCCACTTT

d_gene: TRBD1
v_gene: TRBV6-1
len: 16
abundance: .
j_gene: TRBJ1-4
CDR3aa: CASSRGGLGTNEKLFF
CDR3nt: TGTGCCAGCAGCAGGGGGGGGCTAGGGACTAATGAAAAACTGTTTTTT

d_gene: .
v_gene: TRBV6-2/TRBV6-3
len: 11
abundance: .
j_gene: TRBJ1-1
CDR3aa: CASSYLFEAFF
CDR3nt: TGTGCCAGCAGTTACTTATTTGAAGCTTTCTTT

d_gene: .
v_gene: TRBV6-1
len: 17
abundance: .
j_gene: TRBJ2-2
CDR3aa: CASSESALSGNTGELFF
CDR3nt: TGTGCCAGCAGTGAATCTGCGCTGTCAGGGAACACCGGGGAGCTGTTTTTT

d_gene: .
v_gene: TRBV11-3
len: 15
abundance: .
j_gene: TRBJ2-1
CDR3aa: CASSFARGSYNEQFF
CDR3nt: TGTGCCAGCAGCTTCGCGAGGGGGTCCTACAATGAGCAGTTCTTC

d_gene: TRBD2
v_gene: TRBV6-5
len: 14
abundance: large
j_gene: TRBJ2-2
CDR3aa: CASSYVGGAGELFF
CDR3nt: TGTGCCAGCAGTTACGTCGGGGGGGCCGGGGAGCTGTTTTTT

d_gene: .
v_gene: TRBV10-3
len: 13
abundance: few
j_gene: TRBJ1-1
CDR3aa: CAIRNGMNTEAFF
CDR3nt: TGTGCCATCAGGAACGGTATGAACACTGAAGCTTTCTTT

d_gene: TRBD2
v_gene: TRBV9
len: 17
abundance: .
j_gene: TRBJ2-3
CDR3aa: CASSGGTSGRVTDTQYF
CDR3nt: TGTGCCAGCAGCGGTGGGACAAGCGGGAGGGTTACAGATACGCAGTATTTT

d_gene: TRBD1
v_gene: TRBV7-3
len: 13
abundance: few
j_gene: TRBJ2-5
CDR3aa: CASSFTGGETQYF
CDR3nt: TGTGCCAGCAGTTTTACAGGGGGAGAGACCCAGTACTTC

d_gene: .
v_gene: TRBV5-4
len: 15
abundance: medium-sized
j_gene: TRBJ1-6
CDR3aa: CASSLWQGTNSPLHF
CDR3nt: TGTGCCAGCAGCTTGTGGCAGGGGACAAATTCACCCCTCCACTTT

d_gene: .
v_gene: TRBV19
len: 14
abundance: few
j_gene: TRBJ2-7
CDR3aa: CASRKGISTYEQYF
CDR3nt: TGTGCCAGCCGAAAGGGGATCTCGACTTACGAGCAGTACTTC

d_gene: TRBD1
v_gene: TRBV7-6
len: 14
abundance: .
j_gene: TRBJ1-1
CDR3aa: CASSLTTGSTEACF
CDR3nt: TGTGCCAGCAGCCTAACGACAGGGAGCACTGAAGCTTGCTTT

d_gene: .
v_gene: TRBV27
len: 15
abundance: .
j_gene: TRBJ2-3
CDR3aa: CASSPLVGSTDTQYF
CDR3nt: TGTGCCAGCAGTCCGTTAGTCGGAAGCACAGATACGCAGTATTTT

d_gene: TRBD1
v_gene: TRBV28
len: 16
abundance: .
j_gene: TRBJ1-2
CDR3aa: CASSLQGQGSNYGYTF
CDR3nt: TGTGCCAGCAGTTTACAGGGACAGGGGAGTAACTATGGCTACACCTTC

d_gene: TRBD1
v_gene: TRBV29-1
len: 14
abundance: once
j_gene: TRBJ1-1
CDR3aa: CSVDWTGLNTEAFF
CDR3nt: TGCAGCGTTGACTGGACAGGGTTGAACACTGAAGCTTTCTTT

d_gene: .
v_gene: TRBV10-3
len: 15
abundance: .
j_gene: TRBJ1-4
CDR3aa: CAISESRASGEKLFF
CDR3nt: TGTGCCATCAGTGAGTCCCGGGCCTCGGGTGAAAAACTGTTTTTT

d_gene: TRBD1
v_gene: TRBV11-3
len: 15
abundance: .
j_gene: TRBJ2-5
CDR3aa: CASSFETGDIQTQYF
CDR3nt: TGTGCCAGCAGCTTCGAGACAGGGGACATACAGACCCAGTACTTC

d_gene: .
v_gene: TRBV25-1
len: 15
abundance: .
j_gene: TRBJ2-1
CDR3aa: CASSEYGNSYNEQFF
CDR3nt: TGTGCCAGCAGTGAATACGGCAACTCCTACAATGAGCAGTTCTTC

d_gene: TRBD1
v_gene: TRBV5-1
len: 15
abundance: .
j_gene: TRBJ1-2
CDR3aa: CASSLETGTGGIYTF
CDR3nt: TGCGCCAGCAGCTTGGAAACCGGGACAGGGGGCATCTACACCTTC

d_gene: .
v_gene: TRBV20-1
len: 17
abundance: .
j_gene: TRBJ1-2
CDR3aa: CSASVAQGPGDGYGYTF
CDR3nt: TGCAGTGCTAGTGTTGCACAGGGCCCAGGTGATGGCTATGGCTACACCTTC

d_gene: .
v_gene: TRBV2
len: 13
abundance: .
j_gene: TRBJ1-1
CDR3aa: CASSEQLNTEAFF
CDR3nt: TGTGCCAGCAGTGAACAACTGAACACTGAAGCTTTCTTT

d_gene: .
v_gene: TRBV6-1
len: 15
abundance: large
j_gene: TRBJ1-6
CDR3aa: CASSVGRPDNSPLHF
CDR3nt: TGTGCCAGCAGCGTGGGCAGGCCGGATAATTCACCCCTCCACTTT

d_gene: .
v_gene: TRBV4-2
len: 14
abundance: .
j_gene: TRBJ2-5
CDR3aa: CASSQDLAGETQYF
CDR3nt: TGTGCCAGCAGCCAAGACCTGGCCGGAGAGACCCAGTACTTC

d_gene: TRBD1
v_gene: TRBV6-1
len: 16
abundance: .
j_gene: TRBJ2-2
CDR3aa: CASRTPGTANTGELFF
CDR3nt: TGTGCCAGCAGGACACCCGGGACAGCGAACACCGGGGAGCTGTTTTTT

d_gene: .
v_gene: TRBV7-8
len: 13
abundance: .
j_gene: TRBJ2-1
CDR3aa: CASSLEGGSEQFF
CDR3nt: TGTGCCAGCAGCTTAGAGGGGGGGTCTGAGCAGTTCTTC

d_gene: .
v_gene: TRBV6-1
len: 12
abundance: few
j_gene: TRBJ1-1
CDR3aa: CASRSQGTEAFF
CDR3nt: TGTGCCAGCAGATCCCAGGGCACTGAAGCTTTCTTT

d_gene: .
v_gene: TRBV30
len: 15
abundance: .
j_gene: TRBJ2-7
CDR3aa: CAWSGLDRYLHEQYF
CDR3nt: TGTGCCTGGAGTGGACTAGACCGGTATTTGCACGAGCAGTACTTC

d_gene: TRBD1
v_gene: TRBV20-1
len: 14
abundance: .
j_gene: TRBJ1-2
CDR3aa: CSARVRQGGYGYTF
CDR3nt: TGCAGTGCTAGAGTTCGACAGGGAGGCTATGGCTACACCTTC

d_gene: .
v_gene: TRBV5-1
len: 14
abundance: .
j_gene: TRBJ2-7
CDR3aa: CASSLLTGDYEQYF
CDR3nt: TGCGCCAGCAGCTTGTTAACAGGAGACTACGAGCAGTACTTC

d_gene: TRBD1
v_gene: TRBV27
len: 13
abundance: few
j_gene: TRBJ1-1
CDR3aa: CASSLNGQGWAFF
CDR3nt: TGTGCCAGCAGTTTAAACGGACAGGGTTGGGCTTTCTTT

d_gene: TRBD1
v_gene: TRBV27
len: 14
abundance: .
j_gene: TRBJ1-2
CDR3aa: CASSSQRTGYGYTF
CDR3nt: TGTGCCAGCAGTTCCCAAAGGACAGGGTATGGCTACACCTTC

d_gene: TRBD1
v_gene: TRBV12-3/TRBV12-4
len: 14
abundance: few
j_gene: TRBJ2-5
CDR3aa: CASSSNRGSETQYF
CDR3nt: TGTGCCAGCAGTTCTAACAGGGGATCGGAGACCCAGTACTTC

d_gene: TRBD1
v_gene: TRBV30
len: 15
abundance: few
j_gene: TRBJ1-1
CDR3aa: CAWSVRDRQNTEAFF
CDR3nt: TGTGCCTGGAGTGTACGGGACAGGCAGAACACTGAAGCTTTCTTT

d_gene: .
v_gene: TRBV6-2/TRBV6-3
len: 14
abundance: once
j_gene: TRBJ2-5
CDR3aa: CASSAPRSPETQYF
CDR3nt: TGTGCCAGCAGCGCTCCTAGGAGTCCGGAGACCCAGTACTTC

d_gene: .
v_gene: TRBV25-1
len: 11
abundance: .
j_gene: TRBJ1-1
CDR3aa: CASSDYTEAFF
CDR3nt: TGTGCCAGCTCTGATTACACTGAAGCTTTCTTT

d_gene: .
v_gene: TRBV10-3
len: 14
abundance: .
j_gene: TRBJ1-1
CDR3aa: CAIKLTLIAEEAFF
CDR3nt: TGTGCCATCAAATTAACATTAATAGCCGAAGAAGCTTTCTTT

d_gene: TRBD2
v_gene: TRBV11-2
len: 17
abundance: once
j_gene: TRBJ2-1
CDR3aa: CASSLGVGGDSYNEQFF
CDR3nt: TGTGCCAGCAGCTTAGGGGTTGGGGGGGACTCCTACAATGAGCAGTTCTTC

d_gene: .
v_gene: TRBV4-1
len: 16
abundance: few
j_gene: TRBJ1-1
CDR3aa: CASSRIRGGLNTEAFF
CDR3nt: TGCGCCAGCAGCCGGATTCGGGGGGGGTTGAACACTGAAGCTTTCTTT

d_gene: .
v_gene: TRBV7-2
len: 15
abundance: .
j_gene: TRBJ2-5
CDR3aa: CASSPQRGLGETQYF
CDR3nt: TGTGCCAGCAGCCCCCAGCGTGGGTTGGGGGAGACCCAGTACTTC

d_gene: .
v_gene: TRBV5-1
len: 14
abundance: .
j_gene: TRBJ1-2
CDR3aa: CASSLVTGNYGYTF
CDR3nt: TGCGCCAGCAGCTTGGTAACAGGGAACTATGGCTACACCTTC

d_gene: TRBD2
v_gene: TRBV20-1
len: 13
abundance: few
j_gene: TRBJ2-7
CDR3aa: CSAWTGTTYEQYF
CDR3nt: TGCAGTGCGTGGACCGGGACTACTTACGAGCAGTACTTC

d_gene: .
v_gene: TRBV4-3
len: 14
abundance: few
j_gene: TRBJ1-5
CDR3aa: CASSQEWRNQPQHF
CDR3nt: TGCGCCAGCAGCCAAGAGTGGCGCAATCAGCCCCAGCATTTT

d_gene: .
v_gene: TRBV4-3
len: 13
abundance: .
j_gene: TRBJ1-1
CDR3aa: CASSQDRNTEAFF
CDR3nt: TGCGCCAGCAGCCAAGACAGGAACACTGAAGCTTTCTTT

d_gene: .
v_gene: TRBV21-1
len: 15
abundance: .
j_gene: TRBJ2-2
CDR3aa: CASSPPGIYTGELFF
CDR3nt: TGTGCCAGCAGCCCCCCCGGGATCTACACCGGGGAGCTGTTTTTT